The 23 T cell receptor beta chains listed next were all sequenced from one sample in a study of T cell responses to AZD1222 COVID-19 vaccine. TCRdb keeps only in-frame clones here, not all; method: immunoSEQ multiplex PCR. The top ten clones hold around 4.4% of a sample with some 160,000 clones, roughly 90% of them seen once. The sample consisted of peripheral blood, taken on day 0 of AZD1222 vaccination. The receptors were gathered from an adult in good health.

The chain employs TRBV3-1 (or the pseudogene TRBV3-2) and TRBJ1-2; D ambiguous. The CDR3 consists of 14 residues. V shed 0 bases and J shed 4 bases, with 9 bases lying between them. CDR1 LGHDT and CDR2 YNNKEL come from the germline V gene (reference sequence). CDR3 DNA: TGTGCCAGCAGCCAAGAATTTGGATCCTATGGCTACACCTTC. Residues: CASSQEFGSYGYTF.

V gene TRBV9 combines with J gene TRBJ1-1, with D uncertain. Per germline, CDR1 SGDLS and CDR2 YYNGEE. Trimming shortened V by 1 base and J by 0 bases, and 10 bases separated the two germline ends. CDR3 size: 15 residues. Here the CDR3 reads CASSVLPEMNTEAFF. CDR3 sequence (DNA): TGTGCCAGCAGCGTATTGCCGGAGATGAACACTGAAGCTTTCTTT.

The rearrangement links TRBV5-4 to TRBJ1-2, with D maybe TRBD1 (5 bases). In germline, CDR1 is SGHNT, CDR2 YYREEE (reference sequence). The germline V and J ends were trimmed by 3 bases and 2 bases, with 14 bases remaining between them. The CDR3 runs to 15 residues. The CDR3 bases are TGTGCCAGCAGCTGGGCCGACAGTCCCAACTATGGCTACACCTTC. Its protein is CASSWADSPNYGYTF.

The chain links TRBV6-1 to TRBJ1-6; 7 bases match TRBD1. J gave up 8 bases and V 1 base, and 5 bases lay outside the gene matches. This CDR3 is built from 15 residues. CDR1 and CDR2 (germline): MNHNS, SASEGT. The CDR3 DNA follows: TGTGCCAGCAGTGAAGGGCGGGACAGATATTCACCCCTCCACTTT. Residues: CASSEGRDRYSPLHF.

This clone was recorded only once. The chain recombines TRBV7-2 with TRBJ2-1; weak D call: TRBD2 (5 bases). This CDR3 contains 15 residues. V lost 1 base, J lost 2 bases, and 9 bases lay in between. Germline loops: CDR1 SGHTA, CDR2 FQGNSA. The CDR3 DNA reads TGTGCCAGCAGCTTAGGAGCCGGGACCTACAATGAGCAGTTCTTC. This sequence encodes CASSLGAGTYNEQFF.

This rearrangement joins TRBV9 to TRBJ2-7; D remains unclear. V lost 4 bases and J lost 0, with 11 bases in between. The length of the CDR3 is 14 residues. Germline CDR1 SGDLS, CDR2 YYNGEE. DNA of the CDR3: TGTGCCAGCAGCCACTCTGGCGTCTCCTACGAGCAGTACTTC. Translation gives CASSHSGVSYEQYF.

J is TRBJ2-1 and V is TRBV7-3; 7 bases align to TRBD2. Germline values: CDR1 SGHTA, CDR2 FQGTGA. J was trimmed by 7 bases and V by 5 bases; bases with no gene match: 8. This CDR3 spans 14 amino acids. CDR3 region: CASSPQTSSNEQFF. CDR3 sequence (DNA): TGTGCCAGCAGCCCCCAGACTAGCAGTAATGAGCAGTTCTTC. The entire variable domain, with the rest obtained from reference TRBV7-3 and TRBJ2-1, is as follows: GAGVSQTPSNKVTEKGKYVELRCDPISGHTALYWYRQSLGQGPEFLIYFQGTGAADDSGLPNDRFFAVRPEGSVSTLKIQRTERGDSAVYLCASSPQTSSNEQFFGPGTRLTVL.

The chain is built from TRBV11-3 and TRBJ2-7, with a possible D match to TRBD2 (6 bases). This CDR3 region has 14 residues. V was trimmed by 3 bases and J by 0 bases, leaving 9 bases between them. Germline V gene data show CDR1 as SGHNT and CDR2 as YENEEA. CDR3 sequence reads: CASSLGGDSYEQYF. CDR3 bases: TGTGCCAGCAGCTTGGGGGGAGACTCCTACGAGCAGTACTTC.

The chain recombines TRBV2 with TRBJ2-7, with TRBD1 matching over 7 bases. This CDR3 is built from 14 residues. J lost 11 bases, V lost 1 base, and 11 bases had no gene match. Germline-derived CDR1 and CDR2 are SNHLY and FYNNEI. The CDR3 region has the DNA TGTGCCAGCAGTGAAGGGAGATTACAGGGGCAGAAGTACTTC. It codes for CASSEGRLQGQKYF. Based on the CDR3 plus reference TRBV2 and TRBJ2-7, the full variable domain is EPEVTQTPSHQVTQMGQEVILRCVPISNHLYFYWYRQILGQKVEFLVSFYNNEISEKSEIFDDQFSVERPDGSNFTLKIRSTKLEDSAMYFCASSEGRLQGQKYFGPGTRLTVT.

The CDR3 is CASSFRGQGNQPQHF. For the CDR3, the DNA is TGTGCCAGCAGTTTTCGAGGACAGGGCAATCAGCCCCAGCATTTT. The rearrangement uses TRBV28 and TRBJ1-5; 7 nucleotides line up with TRBD1. The CDR3 has 15 amino acids. Looked up from germline, CDR1 is MDHEN and CDR2 is SYDVKM. The trim removed 3 bases at V and 2 bases at J, leaving 4 bases unmatched. The whole variable domain, filled in from reference TRBV28 and TRBJ1-5, reads DVKVTQSSRYLVKRTGEKVFLECVQDMDHENMFWYRQDPGLGLRLIYFSYDVKMKEKGDIPEGYSVSREKKERFSLILESASTNQTSMYLCASSFRGQGNQPQHFGDGTRLSIL.

V gene TRBV5-4 combines with J gene TRBJ2-1; D is uncertain. The CDR3 has 13 residues. The germline V and J ends were trimmed by 2 bases and 8 bases, with 11 bases remaining between them. Germline-derived CDR1 and CDR2 are SGHNT and YYREEE (reference sequence). CDR3 coding DNA: TGTGCCAGCAGCTTTGGCGGTAGGGATGAGCAGTTCTTC. Encoded protein: CASSFGGRDEQFF.

V is TRBV15 and J is TRBJ2-2, with a tentative D call TRBD2 (5 bases). The length of the CDR3 is 15 residues. CDR1 and CDR2 (germline): LNHNV, YYDKDF (reference sequence). V was trimmed by 3 bases and J by 2 bases, leaving 10 bases between them. The chain's CDR3 is CATSRGLANTGELFF. The CDR3, as DNA: TGTGCCACCAGCAGGGGTCTAGCTAACACCGGGGAGCTGTTTTTT.

CDR3 protein: CASRVQGSNQPQHF. The CDR3 DNA is TGTGCCAGCAGGGTTCAGGGGTCGAATCAGCCCCAGCATTTT. The V gene is TRBV27, the J gene TRBJ1-5, with a possible D match to TRBD1 (6 bases). Per the germline V gene, CDR1 is MNHEY and CDR2 is SMNVEV (reference sequence). Deletions cut 6 bases from V and 4 bases from J, with 13 bases between. The CDR3 contains 14 residues.

This clone came up a few times. This sequence joins TRBV28 and TRBJ2-1; TRBD2 agrees at 7 bases. Germline V gene lookup returns CDR1 MDHEN and CDR2 SYDVKM. Unmatched junction bases numbered 8, after V lost 3 bases and J lost 9 bases. The CDR3 has 14 residues. This CDR3 reads CASSFGRSGGEQFF. The CDR3 nucleotides are TGTGCCAGCAGTTTCGGGAGGAGCGGTGGTGAGCAGTTCTTC.

The V gene is TRBV7-2, the J gene TRBJ2-1; 12 bases are shared with TRBD2. V trimming: 5 bases; J trimming: 7 bases; junction bases outside the gene matches: 6. The CDR3 spans 15 residues. CDR1 is SGHTA, CDR2 FQGNSA, per germline. In nucleotides, the CDR3 is TGTGCCAGCAGCCCGACTAGCGGGAGTCGAAATGAGCAGTTCTTC. Its translation is CASSPTSGSRNEQFF.

The rearrangement uses TRBV7-9 and TRBJ1-6; TRBD1 is a possible D gene (5 bases). This CDR3 comprises 14 residues. CDR1 is SEHNR and CDR2 is FQNEAQ in the germline V gene (reference sequence). Trimming cost V 3 bases and J 6 bases, with 9 bases left between them. CDR3: CASSFEGINSPLHF. The CDR3 coding sequence is TGTGCCAGCAGCTTTGAGGGGATTAATTCACCCCTCCACTTT.

The chain uses TRBV7-9 and TRBJ2-7; 9 nucleotides agree with TRBD1. The CDR3 extends over 14 amino acids. Germline lookup yields CDR1 SEHNR and CDR2 FQNEAQ (reference sequence). V trimming: 5 bases; J trimming: 2 bases; junction bases outside the gene matches: 4. The CDR3 sequence: CASSQRDRAYEQYF. The CDR3 coding sequence is TGTGCCAGCAGCCAAAGGGACAGGGCCTACGAGCAGTACTTC.

The genes are TRBV7-2 and TRBJ2-1, with D maybe TRBD2 (6 bases). This CDR3 has 18 amino acids. Germline V gives CDR1 SGHTA, CDR2 FQGNSA. V was cut by 4 bases and J by 6 bases, with 25 bases left in between. The CDR3 region is CASSSDPQTSIYINEQFF. The DNA for the CDR3 is TGTGCCAGCAGCTCCGACCCTCAAACTAGCATTTATATCAATGAGCAGTTCTTC.

This rearrangement joins TRBV11-3 to TRBJ1-1; a possible D gene is TRBD1 (6 bases). With 0 bases removed from V and 11 bases from J, the gap between germline ends came to 13 bases. This CDR3 has 13 amino acids. Germline V gene data show CDR1 as SGHNT and CDR2 as YENEEA. The CDR3 region is CASSLEKQGRAFF. CDR3 in DNA: TGTGCCAGCAGCTTAGAGAAACAGGGTAGGGCTTTCTTT.

The chain joins TRBV5-4 to TRBJ2-7; perhaps TRBD2 as D (5 bases). V lost 3 bases, J lost 2 bases, and 15 bases lay in between. The CDR3 runs to 15 residues. Looked up from germline, CDR1 is SGHNT and CDR2 is YYREEE (reference sequence). Here the CDR3 DNA reads TGTGCCAGCAGCTGGCGAGCGGAGCCAACCTACGAGCAGTACTTC. Its translation is CASSWRAEPTYEQYF.

The chain combines TRBV28 with TRBJ2-2, with a tentative D call TRBD1 (6 bases). The germline gives CDR1 MDHEN, CDR2 SYDVKM. V lost 4 bases, J lost 5 bases, and 14 bases lay in between. The CDR3 is 15 amino acids. For the CDR3, the DNA is TGTGCCAGCAGTTCCCTGGACAGCTCAACCGGGGAGCTGTTTTTT. Encoded protein: CASSSLDSSTGELFF.

The J gene is TRBJ2-4, the V gene TRBV12-2; the tabulated D call, TRBD2, remains unverified against the DNA. TRBV12-2 is shown as a pseudogene. CDR3 length equals 17 residues. The CDR3 loop is CASRLNSGRASKNIQYF. The CDR3 coding sequence is TGTGCAAGTCGCTTGAATAGCGGGAGGGCCTCCAAAAACATTCAGTACTTC.

The rearrangement joins TRBV6-5 to TRBJ1-2; D unclear. V was clipped by 3 bases and J by 3 bases, with 11 bases between them. From germline, CDR1 is MNHEY and CDR2 SVGAGI. The CDR3 loop spans 14 amino acids. This chain's CDR3 is CASSYFDSDYGYTF. The DNA of the CDR3 is TGTGCCAGCAGTTATTTCGACTCCGACTATGGCTACACCTTC.